The 15 T cell receptor beta chains below were found in one sample sequenced in a study of T cells in Graves' hyperthyroidism and ophthalmopathy. TCR beta CDR3 region amplification was performed from RNA transcripts. The HTBI set primed first-round TCR CDR3 RT-PCR. TCRdb independently ran MiXCR on the multiplex PCR reads; one entry per CDR3 protein. The sample has approximately 490,000 distinct CDR3 sequences, 22% seen once. The sequenced sample consisted of blood. The source is a woman aged 65 to 85 with Graves' ophthalmopathy.

The rearrangement links TRBV5-5 to TRBJ2-5; no reliable D call. Germline CDR1 reads SGHKS; CDR2 reads YYEKEE (reference sequence). Trimming removed 0 bases at V and 4 bases at J, with 13 bases between. This CDR3 spans 15 amino acids. The CDR3: CASSLVQVGRETQYF. The CDR3 DNA is TGTGCCAGCAGCTTGGTTCAGGTCGGTCGAGAGACCCAGTACTTC.

This clonotype was counted a few times. The CDR3 protein is CASSALTSGSWETQYF. The CDR3 bases are TGTGCCAGCAGCGCCTTGACTAGCGGGAGTTGGGAGACCCAGTACTTC. The chain recombines TRBV7-2 with TRBJ2-5; 12 bases align to TRBD2. The CDR3 sequence is 16 residues long. Per the germline V gene, CDR1 is SGHTA and CDR2 is FQGNSA. The trim removed 5 bases at V and 5 bases at J, leaving 9 bases unmatched.

CDR3: CASSQELGLAGGPMLEQYF. CDR3 coding DNA: TGTGCCAGCAGCCAAGAATTAGGACTAGCGGGAGGGCCGATGTTGGAGCAGTACTTC. The chain uses TRBV3-1 and TRBJ2-7; TRBD2 matches 15 bases. V lost 0 bases to trimming and J lost 7 bases; unmatched junction nucleotides: 13. Germline lookup yields CDR1 LGHDT and CDR2 YNNKEL (reference sequence). The CDR3 is 19 residues long.

On this clonotype: A much more abundant neighbour one base away suggests this may be a read error. The chain couples TRBV28 to TRBJ2-7, with D tentatively TRBD1 (5 bases). From germline, CDR1 is MDHEN and CDR2 SYDVKM. This CDR3 contains 13 residues. The V gene lost 10 bases and the J gene lost 2 bases, with 15 bases spanning the gap. CDR3 sequence: CATRRQGAYEQYF. The CDR3 DNA is TGTGCCACCCGCAGGCAGGGCGCCTACGAGCAGTACTTC.

This clonotype was recorded many times. The chain employs TRBV12-3 or TRBV12-4 and TRBJ1-2; 7 bases fit TRBD1. V was pared by 2 bases and J by 7 bases, with 10 bases of the junction left unmatched. This CDR3 is built from 15 residues. As DNA, the CDR3 is TGTGCCAGCAGTTTAATAGGGAAGGGGGCAAGTGGCTACACCTTC. It translates to CASSLIGKGASGYTF.

This clonotype has ten or more counts. The V and J genes are TRBV2 and TRBJ2-5; 10 nucleotides align to TRBD1. Germline assignment: CDR1 SNHLY and CDR2 FYNNEI. The CDR3 extends over 13 amino acids. V lost 6 bases to trimming and J lost 4 bases; unmatched junction nucleotides: 2. CDR3 nucleotide sequence: TGTGCCAGCAGGGGACAGGGGCCAGAGACCCAGTACTTC. The encoded protein is CASRGQGPETQYF.

V and J are TRBV7-9 and TRBJ2-7; TRBD1 agrees at 10 bases. J gave up 6 bases and V 5 bases, and 7 bases lay outside the gene matches. The CDR3 runs to 14 residues. Germline V gene lookup returns CDR1 SEHNR and CDR2 FQNEAQ (reference sequence). CDR3 amino acids: CASSARDRGGEQYF. The CDR3 nucleotides read TGTGCCAGCAGCGCCCGGGACAGGGGAGGCGAGCAGTACTTC.

The chain combines TRBV6-2 or TRBV6-3 with TRBJ1-2; maybe TRBD1 (5 bases). Germline V gene data show CDR1 as MNHEY and CDR2 as SVGEGT. The V end lost 2 bases, the J end lost 4 bases, and 8 bases lay between the germline ends. The CDR3 length is 13 residues. The CDR3 coding sequence is TGTGCCAGCAGTTACATTGACAGCTATGGCTACACCTTC. This codes for CASSYIDSYGYTF.

In regard to this clonotype: Relative to the germline gene, one junction end is altered; a read error may explain this. The rearrangement links TRBV20-1 to TRBJ2-5; 12 bases match TRBD1. Germline V gene data show CDR1 as DFQATT and CDR2 as SNEGSKA (reference sequence). The CDR3 covers 13 residues. CDR3 nucleotides: TGCGGTGCTAGGGGACAGGGGGCAGAGACCCAGTACTTC. Encoded protein: CGARGQGAETQYF.

Only a few counts were recorded for this clonotype. The chain employs TRBV7-2 and TRBJ2-5; D possibly uses TRBD1 or TRBD2 (5 bases each). V dropped 5 bases and J dropped 2 bases, with 12 bases sitting between them. Germline V lookup: CDR1 SGHTA, CDR2 FQGNSA. The CDR3 runs to 14 residues. The CDR3 sequence is CASSRTGQQETQYF. CDR3 DNA: TGTGCCAGCAGCCGAACGGGGCAGCAAGAGACCCAGTACTTC.

J is TRBJ2-7 and V is TRBV6-2 or TRBV6-3; D is undetermined. Between the trimmed V and J ends, which lost 0 bases and 7 bases, there was a span of 7 bases. From germline, CDR1 is MNHEY and CDR2 SVGEGT. This CDR3 is 12 amino acids long. The DNA of the CDR3 is TGTGCCAGCAGTTACTCGAATTGGGAGCAGTACTTC. Its protein product is CASSYSNWEQYF.

This clonotype was detected a few times. The rearrangement links TRBV5-1 to TRBJ1-1, with 9 positions matching TRBD1. The CDR3 spans 16 residues. The junction had 9 bases not matched to a gene; V was cut back by 2 bases and J by 4 bases. Germline CDR1 reads SGHRS; CDR2 reads YFSETQ. The CDR3 loop is CASSFYSGQGSTEAFF. CDR3 bases: TGCGCCAGCAGCTTCTATTCGGGACAGGGAAGCACTGAAGCTTTCTTT. Complete variable domain (other parts from reference TRBV5-1 and TRBJ1-1): KAGVTQTPRYLIKTRGQQVTLSCSPISGHRSVSWYQQTPGQGLQFLFEYFSETQRNKGNFPGRFSGRQFSNSRSEMNVSTLELGDSALYLCASSFYSGQGSTEAFFGQGTRLTVV.

This clonotype was recorded many times. The V call is TRBV2, the J call TRBJ2-7, with TRBD2 matching 11 bases. This CDR3 contains 14 residues. Trimming removed 6 bases from V and 5 bases from J; junction bases left unmatched: 6. Looked up from germline, CDR1 is SNHLY and CDR2 is FYNNEI. As DNA, the CDR3 is TGTGCCAGCAGCGAACTAGCGGGAGTAAACGAGCAGTACTTC. Its translation: CASSELAGVNEQYF. Complete variable domain (other parts from reference TRBV2 and TRBJ2-7): EPEVTQTPSHQVTQMGQEVILRCVPISNHLYFYWYRQILGQKVEFLVSFYNNEISEKSEIFDDQFSVERPDGSNFTLKIRSTKLEDSAMYFCASSELAGVNEQYFGPGTRLTVT.

V gene TRBV10-3 combines with J gene TRBJ2-7; 7 nucleotides match TRBD1. The junction had 9 bases not matched to a gene; V was cut back by 4 bases and J by 3 bases. The CDR3 runs to 15 residues. Germline V lookup: CDR1 ENHRY, CDR2 SYGVKD. The CDR3 DNA reads TGTGCCATCAGTGGGAGACAGGGAGTGAACTACGAGCAGTACTTC. This encodes CAISGRQGVNYEQYF.

This clonotype showed up many times. The gene calls are TRBV11-2 and TRBJ2-3, with TRBD2 matching over 10 bases. With V trimmed by 3 bases and J by 2 bases, 8 bases remained unmatched. The CDR3 spans 17 residues. Germline-derived CDR1 and CDR2 are SGHAT and FQNNGV. The CDR3 nucleotides read TGTGCCAGCAGCTTCACCGGGACTAGCGAACCCACAGATACGCAGTATTTT. Translating gives CASSFTGTSEPTDTQYF.